What follows are 8 T cell receptor beta chains derived from one specimen sequenced in a study of blood T cell repertoires in COVID-19. The table came from immunoSEQ multiplex PCR; TCRdb's copy has only in-frame clones and leaves some out. In the table there are about 220,000 clones, about nine tenths of which are singletons. Input material: PBMCs or T cells enriched from blood (not recorded which). These receptors originate from a woman in her thirties or forties with acute COVID-19.

The chain carries TRBV11-2 and TRBJ1-1; D perhaps matches TRBD1 (5 bases). Germline CDR1 SGHAT, CDR2 FQNNGV. CDR3 length equals 14 residues. Trimming took 4 bases from V and 4 from J, leaving 13 bases between them. DNA of the CDR3: TGTGCCAGCAGCTCTGGGGGGGGTGGCACTGAAGCTTTCTTT. Its translation is CASSSGGGGTEAFF. Combining the CDR3 with reference TRBV11-2 and TRBJ1-1 gives the whole variable domain EAGVAQSPRYKIIEKRQSVAFWCNPISGHATLYWYQQILGQGPKLLIQFQNNGVVDDSQLPKDRFSAERLKGVDSTLKIQPAKLEDSAVYLCASSSGGGGTEAFFGQGTRLTVV.

This clone has just one count. V gene TRBV7-3 combines with J gene TRBJ2-1, with TRBD2 matching 10 bases. Looked up from germline, CDR1 is SGHTA and CDR2 is FQGTGA. The CDR3 has 19 residues. V lost 2 bases to trimming and J lost 0 bases; unmatched junction nucleotides: 10. The DNA for the CDR3 is TGTGCCAGCAGCTTACTAGCGGGGGTCGGTGATAGCTCCTACAATGAGCAGTTCTTC. Protein product: CASSLLAGVGDSSYNEQFF.

This clone was detected only a few times. The V gene is TRBV30, the J gene TRBJ2-1; TRBD2 agrees at 9 bases. The V segment lost 7 bases and the J segment 4 bases; nucleotides outside the gene matches: 11. Germline V CDR1 and CDR2: GTSNPN, SVGIG (reference sequence). This CDR3 is 15 amino acids long. CDR3 in DNA: TGTGCCTTATCCTTCGGAGCGGGGGGATACAATGAGCAGTTCTTC. Translated: CALSFGAGGYNEQFF.

The V gene is TRBV12-3 or TRBV12-4, the J gene TRBJ2-7; D perhaps matches TRBD2 (5 bases). This CDR3 has 13 residues. V lost 2 bases, J lost 5 bases, and 10 bases lay in between. CDR3 DNA: TGTGCCAGCAGTTTATCGGGGATTCACGAGCAGTACTTC. The encoded protein is CASSLSGIHEQYF.

The CDR3 sequence: CASSISGSELYGYTF. The DNA of the CDR3 is TGTGCCAGTAGTATTTCTGGGTCGGAGTTGTATGGCTACACCTTC. The chain uses TRBV19 and TRBJ1-2; D gene ambiguous. This CDR3 spans 15 amino acids. Looked up from germline, CDR1 is LNHDA and CDR2 is SQIVND (reference sequence). Trimming pared 3 bases from V and 5 bases from J, leaving 16 bases between.

The chain carries TRBV18 and TRBJ2-2; a weak D match, TRBD1 (5 bases). Germline CDR1 is KGHSH and CDR2 is LQKENI. V gave up 3 bases and J gave up 4 bases, with 12 bases separating them. There are 15 residues in the CDR3. This chain's CDR3 is CASSPRNRGTGELFF. The CDR3, as DNA: TGTGCCAGCTCACCGAGAAATAGGGGCACCGGGGAGCTGTTTTTT.

The chain joins TRBV6-4 to TRBJ1-2, with a weak D call TRBD1 (5 bases). V lost 3 bases and J 4 bases, leaving 9 bases between the germline ends. The germline V gene encodes CDR1 MRHNA and CDR2 SNTAGT. The CDR3 spans 13 residues. CDR3: CASSDGATYGYTF. The CDR3 DNA sequence: TGTGCCAGCAGTGATGGGGCTACCTATGGCTACACCTTC.

The V and J genes are TRBV9 and TRBJ2-3, with D unresolved. The CDR3 is 12 residues long. V was shortened by 3 bases and J by 2 bases, with 4 bases between the two germline ends. Germline V gene sequence: CDR1 SGDLS, CDR2 YYNGEE. The CDR3: CASSAFTDTQYF. The CDR3 bases are TGTGCCAGCAGCGCTTTCACAGATACGCAGTATTTT. The full variable domain, its missing parts supplied by reference TRBV9 and TRBJ2-3, is DSGVTQTPKHLITATGQRVTLRCSPRSGDLSVYWYQQSLDQGLQFLIQYYNGEERAKGNILERFSAQQFPDLHSELNLSSLELGDSALYFCASSAFTDTQYFGPGTRLTVL.